Each of the 2 T cell receptor beta chains below was sequenced from the same sample in a study of T cell clones after liver transplantation. TCRdb keeps only in-frame clones here, not all; method: immunoSEQ multiplex PCR. The sample lists around 51,000 clones, 70% to 90% occurring once. Sequencing was performed on CD8+ T cells from blood, taken 12 months after liver transplant. Every receptor here comes from a human patient who received a liver transplant. Some T cells may be the graft donor's.

The chain has TRBV5-4 and TRBJ1-1, with unresolved D. The CDR3 loop spans 12 amino acids. V was cut by 4 bases and J by 1 base, with 5 bases left in between. The germline V gene has CDR1 SGHNT and CDR2 YYREEE (reference sequence). The CDR3 DNA is TGTGCCAGCAGCGCCTGGAACACTGAAGCTTTCTTT. Translating it yields CASSAWNTEAFF. Full variable domain (remainder filled in from reference TRBV5-4 and TRBJ1-1): ETGVTQSPTHLIKTRGQQVTLRCSSQSGHNTVSWYQQALGQGPQFIFQYYREEENGRGNFPPRFSGLQFPNYSSELNVNALELDDSALYLCASSAWNTEAFFGQGTRLTVV.

The gene calls are TRBV28 and TRBJ2-6; 8 bases are shared with TRBD1. V was pared by 4 bases and J by 4 bases, with 9 bases of the junction left unmatched. The CDR3 runs 17 residues. Germline V gene sequence: CDR1 MDHEN, CDR2 SYDVKM. The CDR3: CASSSSWTGQGANVLTF. For the CDR3, the DNA is TGTGCCAGCAGTTCGTCCTGGACAGGGCAAGGGGCCAACGTCCTGACTTTC.